A selection of T cell receptor beta chains follows, all from one sample in a study of shared clonotypes between healthy human individuals. The assay was immunoSEQ multiplex PCR, and TCRdb's table has in-frame clones only and misses some. The sample lists some 2.1 million clones, about 95% seen once, with 1.1% in the top ten. What was sequenced was naive CD8+ T cells sorted from blood. The receptor set was obtained from a man between 18 and 35 years old in good health. Both conserved end residues are part of each CDR3. A D gene is named only where the DNA matches it firmly. Size values are once, few and many counts, or a class for expanded clones, and some rows have none.

>TRBV4-2|NA|TRBJ2-7|NA
TGTGCCAGCAGCCAAGGAGCGGGTTACGAGCAGTACTTC
CASSQGAGYEQYF
>TRBV7-8|NA|TRBJ2-7|NA
TGTGCCAGCAGCTTAGTCGGTCAGGGAGAGGAGTACTTC
CASSLVGQGEEYF
>TRBV4-1|NA|TRBJ2-3|NA
TGCGCCAGCAGCCCCGGACCCAGCACAGATACGCAGTATTTT
CASSPGPSTDTQYF
>TRBV10-1|NA|TRBJ2-5|NA
TGCGCCAGCAGTGAGGGACACCGAGAGACCCAGTACTTC
CASSEGHRETQYF
>TRBV6-5|few|TRBJ2-1|TRBD2
TGTGCCAGCAGTTACTCGGGACTAGCGGGTCGGGATGAGCAGTTCTTC
CASSYSGLAGRDEQFF
>TRBV6-6|NA|TRBJ1-1|NA
TGTGCCAGCAGTTATTTTTCGGCCTTCGGGGGCACTGAAGCTTTCTTT
CASSYFSAFGGTEAFF
>TRBV19|NA|TRBJ2-2|TRBD2
TGTGCCAGTAGTATAGGGACTAGCGGGGCCGGGGAGCTGTTTTTT
CASSIGTSGAGELFF
>TRBV2|NA|TRBJ2-7|NA
TGTGCCAGCAGTGAAGGTAGGGGCTCCTCCTACGAGCAGTACTTC
CASSEGRGSSYEQYF
>TRBV27|NA|TRBJ2-1|TRBD1
TGTGCCAGCAGTTTACGGGACAGCTCCCACAATGAGCAGTTCTTC
CASSLRDSSHNEQFF
>TRBV25-1|NA|TRBJ1-5|NA
TGTGCCAGCAGTGAGCCGGGCCCTAGACAGCCAGGTCAGCCCCAGCATTTT
CASSEPGPRQPGQPQHF
>TRBV6-5|once|TRBJ1-5|NA
TGTGCCAGCAAGTCCAGTCAGGGGTATCAGCCCCAGCATTTT
CASKSSQGYQPQHF
>TRBV9|NA|TRBJ2-1|NA
TGTGCCAGCAGCGTAGAGGACGGGGATGAGCAGTTCTTC
CASSVEDGDEQFF
>TRBV6-4|NA|TRBJ2-1|NA
TGTGCCAGCACCAAGGCGGCGGGGAGTCGTATAGATGAGCAGTTCTTC
CASTKAAGSRIDEQFF
>TRBV30|NA|TRBJ2-3|NA
TGTGCCTGGAGTGTACCCAACGCCGAGGGGCTTGCGCAGTATTTT
CAWSVPNAEGLAQYF
>TRBV25-1|NA|TRBJ2-5|NA
TGTGCCAGCAGTGAATATGGCGGGCAAGAGACCCAGTACTTC
CASSEYGGQETQYF
>TRBV5-5|NA|TRBJ2-7|NA
TGTGCCAGCAGCTTGACGGCTTACGAGCAGTACTTC
CASSLTAYEQYF
>TRBV4-1|NA|TRBJ1-6|TRBD1
TGCGCCAGCAGCCCAGGACAGGGGGATTCACCCCTCCACTTT
CASSPGQGDSPLHF
>TRBV6-4|NA|TRBJ2-5|NA
TGTGCCAGCAGGGGACTGTGGGGAAAAGAGACCCAGTACTTC
CASRGLWGKETQYF
>TRBV6-5|NA|TRBJ2-2|TRBD2
TGTGCCAGCCAGCGGGGGCCGAACACCGGGGAGCTGTTTTTT
CASQRGPNTGELFF
>TRBV6-5|NA|TRBJ2-5|NA
TGTGCCAGCAAAACAAGCCTCGGGGAGACCCAGTACTTC
CASKTSLGETQYF
>TRBV7-9|NA|TRBJ2-7|TRBD2
TGTGCCAGCAGCTTGGTGGGACTAGCGGTCAACGAGCAGTACTTC
CASSLVGLAVNEQYF
>TRBV10-3|NA|TRBJ2-7|TRBD2
TGTGCCATCAGTGAGTCGCTAGCGGGGGAGCAGTACTTC
CAISESLAGEQYF
>TRBV5-5|NA|TRBJ1-4|NA
TGTGCCAGCAGCTTGGCGACGGAGGTGAGACTGTTTTTT
CASSLATEVRLFF
>TRBV30|NA|TRBJ2-2|TRBD2
TGTGCCTGGAAAGAGCGGGAGCCCACCTCGAACACCGGGGAGCTGTTTTTT
CAWKEREPTSNTGELFF
>TRBV18|NA|TRBJ2-7|NA
TGTGCCAGCTCACACGCCCGAGAGGCAGCGGTGGTAGCCTACGAGCAGTACTTC
CASSHAREAAVVAYEQYF
>TRBV27|NA|TRBJ2-3|NA
TGTGCCAGCAGTTTCGGGGGCAGGGGCACAGATACGCAGTATTTT
CASSFGGRGTDTQYF
>TRBV30|NA|TRBJ2-7|TRBD1
TGTGCCTGGTGGGACAGGGAGAGCTCCTACGAGCAGTACTTC
CAWWDRESSYEQYF
>TRBV5-1|NA|TRBJ2-7|TRBD2
TGCGCCAGCAGCCCGGGACTAGCGGGAGGATCAACCTACGAGCAGTACTTC
CASSPGLAGGSTYEQYF
>TRBV30|NA|TRBJ1-3|NA
TGTGCCTGGAGTCCAGGGGATTCTGGAAACACCATATATTTT
CAWSPGDSGNTIYF
>TRBV19|NA|TRBJ2-1|NA
TGTGCCAGTAGTATAGACCTCGAAGGTGAGCAGTTCTTC
CASSIDLEGEQFF
>TRBV12-2|NA|TRBJ2-7|NA
TGTGCAAGTCGCTTAGCGGGGACGGGTAGGGGGAGCTACGAGCAGTACTTC
CASRLAGTGRGSYEQYF
>TRBV30|NA|TRBJ1-1|NA
TGTGCCTGGGAACAGGGCGGACAAACTGAAGCTTTCTTT
CAWEQGGQTEAFF
>TRBV6-1|NA|TRBJ2-1|TRBD1
TGTGCCAGCCGACAGGGATCCTCCTACAATGAGCAGTTCTTC
CASRQGSSYNEQFF
>TRBV7-6|NA|TRBJ2-7|TRBD2
TGTGCCAGCAGCTTAGACCCTGCGGGGGGGACCTACGAGCAGTACTTC
CASSLDPAGGTYEQYF
>TRBV9|NA|TRBJ1-1|NA
TGTGCCAGCAGCGCAGGGCCGAACACTGAAGCTTTCTTT
CASSAGPNTEAFF
>TRBV28|NA|TRBJ1-2|NA
TGTGCCAGCAGTCCACAGGGTTATGGCTACACCTTC
CASSPQGYGYTF
>TRBV9|NA|TRBJ1-1|NA
TGTGCCAGCAGCGTAGTAGCAGGGGATCGCACTGAAGCTTTCTTT
CASSVVAGDRTEAFF
>TRBV9|NA|TRBJ2-2|NA
TGTGCCAGCAGTGGAAGGAACACCGGGGAGCTGTTTTTT
CASSGRNTGELFF
>TRBV28|NA|TRBJ1-1|NA
TGTGCCAGCGCCCCCCCGCTTGACATTGAAGCTTTCTTT
CASAPPLDIEAFF
>TRBV7-9|once|TRBJ2-2|NA
TGTGCCAGCCCCGAGTGGGGTAACGCCGGGGAGCTGTTTTTT
CASPEWGNAGELFF
>TRBV5-1|NA|TRBJ1-1|TRBD1
TGCGCCAGCAGCTCGGCTACAGGGGGCATTACTGAAGCTTTCTTT
CASSSATGGITEAFF